The clone carrying this T cell receptor beta chain was found a few times. Its antigen is still unknown. The data originate from a study of regulatory T cells in long-lasting Graves disease. Study-wide background: Antithyroid drug use was under 3 months in newly diagnosed Graves' patients. Study results and caveats: Public clonotype sharing was higher in persistent than newly diagnosed patients. Lower TCR diversity was seen in persistent Graves' patients than in newly diagnosed ones.

As for time point: newly diagnosed GD, antithyroid drugs for less than 3 months. The TCR library used RNA extracted from PBMCs. Building of the TCR beta libraries involved iRepertoire HTBI primers and Arm-PCR of CDR3 regions. Original data processing: Segment identification across samples yielded roughly 62 TRBV and some 13 TRBJ segments. TCRdb re-derived calls from the multiplex PCR reads in MiXCR, one entry per CDR3 protein. The V and J calls were determined by TCRdb, not by the authors. The table lists hundreds of thousands of distinct CDR3 sequences, under 20% of them singletons. Looked up from germline, CDR1 is MNHNS and CDR2 is SASEGT. Deletions cut 6 bases from V and 5 bases from J, with 11 bases between. The CDR3 is 13 amino acids. The same data also went into a second study, on T cells in Graves' hyperthyroidism and ophthalmopathy.

Sequencing was performed on peripheral blood mononuclear cells (PBMCs), taken at new diagnosis, from a patient treated with antithyroid drugs. The gene calls are TRBV6-1 and TRBJ2-1, with a weak D call TRBD2 (7 bases). The TCR comes from a woman aged 30 to 39 with Graves disease. The CDR3 DNA reads TGTGCCAGCAGGAGGGGGAGGGACAATGAGCAGTTCTTC. It is translated as CASRRGRDNEQFF.